The 14 T cell receptor beta chains given below trace back to one sample, sequenced in a study of CD8 T cells in Susac syndrome. Reverse transcription of roughly 0.5 to 1 ug RNA was carried out with random hexamers. One entry per CDR3 protein, called by TCRdb with MiXCR from the immunoSEQ multiplex PCR reads. The sample consists of approximately 100,000 distinct CDR3 sequences, around nine tenths of them appearing once. Specimen: CD4+ T cells from PBMCs. Source of these receptors: a human donor in good health.

The J gene is TRBJ2-5, the V gene TRBV27, with D possibly being TRBD2 (6 bases). The CDR3 totals 12 residues. Trimming stripped 6 bases from V and 7 bases from J, with 12 bases between. The germline CDR1 and CDR2 sequences are MNHEY and SMNVEV (reference sequence). The chain's CDR3 is CASRTSGGTQYF. The CDR3 nucleotides read TGTGCCAGCAGGACTAGTGGTGGGACCCAGTACTTC.

This clonotype came up once. The genes are TRBV10-3 and TRBJ1-2, with D perhaps TRBD1 (6 bases). From germline, CDR1 is ENHRY and CDR2 SYGVKD. This CDR3 region has 13 residues. The germline V and J ends were trimmed by 6 bases and 6 bases, with 14 bases remaining between them. CDR3 amino acids: CAIRSQGKDGYTF. Written as DNA, the CDR3 is TGTGCCATCAGGTCACAGGGAAAGGATGGCTACACCTTC.

The gene calls are TRBV3-1 and TRBJ1-1; D not certain. This CDR3 comprises 13 residues. Trimming stripped 1 base from V and 5 bases from J, with 8 bases between. Germline CDR1 reads LGHDT; CDR2 reads YNNKEL (reference sequence). CDR3 bases: TGTGCCAGCAGCCAAGCAGGTGGAACTGAAGCTTTCTTT. As protein: CASSQAGGTEAFF.

This chain links TRBV5-1 with TRBJ1-1; perhaps TRBD1 as D (5 bases). This CDR3 region has 16 residues. CDR1 SGHRS and CDR2 YFSETQ come from the germline V gene. Trimming left V 1 base short and J 3 bases short, with 16 bases between. CDR3 DNA: TGCGCCAGCAGCTTGTTCAGTGTCAGGGAAGACACTGAAGCTTTCTTT. Residues: CASSLFSVREDTEAFF.

V usage is TRBV30 and J usage is TRBJ2-1, with 7 bases lining up with TRBD2. The V segment lost 0 bases and the J segment 4 bases; nucleotides outside the gene matches: 3. The CDR3 is 14 amino acids. Germline loops: CDR1 GTSNPN, CDR2 SVGIG (reference sequence). The CDR3 nucleotides are TGTGCCTGGAGTGTAGCTAGCGGATACAATGAGCAGTTCTTC. Translated, it gives CAWSVASGYNEQFF.

The rearrangement links TRBV9 to TRBJ2-2; 7 bases match TRBD1. After removal of 4 bases from V and 4 bases from J, the junction contained 4 bases not matched to a gene. CDR1 and CDR2 (germline): SGDLS, YYNGEE. CDR3 length: 14 amino acids. This CDR3 reads CASSRDSGTGELFF. In nucleotides, the CDR3 is TGTGCCAGCAGCCGGGACAGCGGCACCGGGGAGCTGTTTTTT.

The chain uses TRBV20-1 and TRBJ2-7; 8 bases are a match to TRBD1. The CDR3 loop spans 13 amino acids. Germline V gene lookup returns CDR1 DFQATT and CDR2 SNEGSKA (reference sequence). After removal of 3 bases from V and 1 base from J, the junction contained 2 bases not matched to a gene. In DNA form, the CDR3 reads TGCAGTGCTAGTTGGGACAGGTCCTACGAGCAGTACTTC. Residues: CSASWDRSYEQYF.

This chain uses TRBV6-2 or TRBV6-3 with TRBJ2-1; TRBD2 might be the D (7 bases). The CDR3 sequence is 14 residues long. V lost 5 bases and J 6 bases, leaving 14 bases between the germline ends. Germline V gene lookup returns CDR1 MNHEY and CDR2 SVGEGT. Here the CDR3 DNA reads TGTGCCAGCAGTAGGGGGGGGCCCTCCAATGAGCAGTTCTTC. It codes for CASSRGGPSNEQFF.

The V call is TRBV6-5, the J call TRBJ2-7; TRBD1 is a possible D gene (6 bases). Germline CDR1 and CDR2: MNHEY and SVGAGI. CDR3 length: 19 amino acids. The ends were cut back, 2 bases at V and 4 bases at J, with 27 bases in the middle. DNA of the CDR3: TGTGCCAGCAGTTACGCCTTTCCCCGGGACACCGCCGAAGGGTACGAGCAGTACTTC. Residues: CASSYAFPRDTAEGYEQYF.

This clonotype was detected only once. The chain joins TRBV5-1 to TRBJ1-2; no firm D call. The ends were cut back, 1 base at V and 8 bases at J, with 12 bases in the middle. The CDR3 spans 13 residues. Germline-derived CDR1 and CDR2 are SGHRS and YFSETQ. The CDR3 region has the DNA TGCGCCAGCAGCTTGTCCCTATCAAAAGGCTACACCTTC. Encoded protein: CASSLSLSKGYTF.

The rearrangement uses TRBV9 and TRBJ2-1; 7 bases are shared with TRBD1. The junction had 16 bases not matched to a gene; V was cut back by 0 bases and J by 4 bases. Germline CDR1 SGDLS, CDR2 YYNGEE. The CDR3 is made up of 19 amino acids. The CDR3 is CASSVGEYPGGVRYNEQFF. The CDR3, as DNA: TGTGCCAGCAGCGTAGGGGAGTATCCAGGGGGAGTTCGGTACAATGAGCAGTTCTTC.

V and J are TRBV14 and TRBJ1-5; D ambiguous. This CDR3 has 13 residues. In germline, CDR1 is SGHDN, CDR2 FVKESK. V gave up 4 bases and J gave up 3 bases, with 7 bases separating them. The CDR3, as DNA: TGTGCCAGCAGCCCCGGACTCAATCAGCCCCAGCATTTT. Residues: CASSPGLNQPQHF.

This sequence joins TRBV14 and TRBJ2-1; tentative D call: TRBD1 (6 bases). Trimming shortened V by 6 bases and J by 7 bases, and 13 bases separated the two germline ends. The germline V gene encodes CDR1 SGHDN and CDR2 FVKESK. This CDR3 contains 13 residues. DNA for the CDR3: TGTGCCAGCAGTGTACTGGGGGCGAATGAGCAGTTCTTC. Protein product: CASSVLGANEQFF.

This chain joins TRBV7-3 and TRBJ2-1; 15 bases are a match to TRBD2. CDR3 length: 17 amino acids. Germline V gene lookup returns CDR1 SGHTA and CDR2 FQGTGA. V trimming: 5 bases; J trimming: 15 bases; junction bases outside the gene matches: 17. The CDR3 sequence: CASSPIPRTSGRAGRFF. CDR3 DNA: TGTGCCAGCAGCCCAATTCCCCGGACTAGCGGGAGGGCCGGGAGGTTCTTC.